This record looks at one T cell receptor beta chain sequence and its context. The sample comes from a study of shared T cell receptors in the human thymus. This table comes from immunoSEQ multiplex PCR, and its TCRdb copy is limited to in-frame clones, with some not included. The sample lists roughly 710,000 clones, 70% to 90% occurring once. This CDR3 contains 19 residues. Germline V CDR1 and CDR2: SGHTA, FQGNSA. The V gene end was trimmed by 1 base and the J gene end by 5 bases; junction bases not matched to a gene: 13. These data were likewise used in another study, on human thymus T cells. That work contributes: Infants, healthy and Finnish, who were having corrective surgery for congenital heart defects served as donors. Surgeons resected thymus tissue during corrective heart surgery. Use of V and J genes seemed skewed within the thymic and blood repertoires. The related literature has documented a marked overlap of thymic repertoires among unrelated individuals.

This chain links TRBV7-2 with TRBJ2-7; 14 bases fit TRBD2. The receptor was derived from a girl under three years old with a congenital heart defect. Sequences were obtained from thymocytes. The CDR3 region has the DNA TGTGCCAGCAGCTTAGACCCAGGGACTAGCGGGGGTCGTCTTCACGAGCAGTACTTC. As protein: CASSLDPGTSGGRLHEQYF.